The following is a T cell receptor beta chain sequence with its context. This sample was included in a study of blood T cell repertoires in COVID-19. For the study at large: Sample material is recorded as cDNA or gDNA derived from T cells, B-cell-depleted T cells, or PBMCs.

This CDR3 comprises 16 residues. Germline CDR1 reads MGHDK; CDR2 reads SYGVNS. V lost 1 base to trimming and J lost 7 bases; unmatched junction nucleotides: 10. In the original analysis: Reference gene primer amplification yielded estimated nucleated cell counts. The repertoire was sequenced with immunoSEQ multiplex PCR; TCRdb's copy has only in-frame clones and lacks some. Clone size and V and J calls were adopted from that table, with D and trimming inferred from the DNA. The sample has 100,000 or so clones; around 85% are singletons. What was sequenced was peripheral blood. The V and J genes are TRBV25-1 and TRBJ1-5, with 7 bases aligning to TRBD1. The receptor was isolated from a man between 50 and 59 years old with active or convalescent COVID-19. CDR3 sequence reads: CASSELGGTVRQPQHF. DNA for the CDR3: TGTGCCAGCAGTGAATTAGGGGGCACGGTCAGGCAGCCCCAGCATTTT.